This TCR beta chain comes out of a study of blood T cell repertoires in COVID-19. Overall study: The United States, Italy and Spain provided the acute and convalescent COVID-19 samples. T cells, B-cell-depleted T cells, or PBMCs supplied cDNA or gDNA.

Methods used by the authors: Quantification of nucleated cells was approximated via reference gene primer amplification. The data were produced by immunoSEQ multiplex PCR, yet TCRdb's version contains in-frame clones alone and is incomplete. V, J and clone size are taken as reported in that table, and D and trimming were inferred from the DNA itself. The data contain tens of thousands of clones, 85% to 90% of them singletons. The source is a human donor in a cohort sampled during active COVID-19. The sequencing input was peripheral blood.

The CDR3 nucleotides are TGTGCCACCAGCGGACAGGGTTTGGAGACCCAGTACTTC. Protein sequence: CATSGQGLETQYF. The chain uses TRBV15 and TRBJ2-5; 8 bases align to TRBD1. Germline lookup yields CDR1 LNHNV and CDR2 YYDKDF (reference sequence). Unmatched junction bases numbered 4, after V lost 5 bases and J lost 5 bases. This CDR3 is 13 amino acids long.